This entry lists 26 T cell receptor beta chains sequenced from one sample in a study of cytomegalovirus exposure and HLA in healthy donors. The primer mix had 60 Vbeta and 13 Jbeta primers. Produced via immunoSEQ multiplex PCR; TCRdb's table is partial and in-frame only. The profile shows about 59,000 clones, around 83% of them singletons. The sequenced sample consisted of PBMCs. These receptors were collected from a human donor in good health.

The chain employs TRBV29-1 and TRBJ1-2; D gene ambiguous. The ends were cut back, 4 bases at V and 7 bases at J, with 10 bases in the middle. Germline V gene data show CDR1 as SQVTM and CDR2 as ANQGSEA. The CDR3 runs 11 residues. The CDR3 sequence is CSVVGLGGYTF. CDR3 nucleotides: TGCAGCGTTGTGGGCTTAGGTGGCTACACCTTC.

This clone occurred a few times. CDR3 in DNA: TGCAGCGCGAGACAGGGAGGCACAGATACGCAGTATTTT. Translated: CSARQGGTDTQYF. The chain is built from TRBV29-1 and TRBJ2-3; 7 positions agree with TRBD1. The CDR3 loop spans 13 amino acids. CDR1 and CDR2 (germline): SQVTM, ANQGSEA. The V gene end was trimmed by 7 bases and the J gene end by 1 base; junction bases not matched to a gene: 5.

The table lists this clone with a count of one. The gene calls are TRBV29-1 and TRBJ2-1, with D possibly matching TRBD2 (6 bases). Germline CDR1 SQVTM, CDR2 ANQGSEA. This CDR3 region has 11 residues. V was clipped by 5 bases and J by 8 bases, with 10 bases between them. The CDR3, as DNA: TGCAGCGTTTCGACTAGTCATGAGCAGTTCTTC. Encoded protein: CSVSTSHEQFF.

In this sample, this clone turned up once. The rearrangement links TRBV14 to TRBJ2-7; TRBD1 aligns across 9 bases. The CDR3 is made up of 14 amino acids. Germline values: CDR1 SGHDN, CDR2 FVKESK. Germline trimming cut 5 bases from V and 3 bases from J; bases unmatched to any gene: 5. In DNA, the CDR3 is TGTGCCAGCAGCGTAACAGGGGGCGACTACGAGCAGTACTTC. It translates to CASSVTGGDYEQYF.

The chain uses TRBV5-6 and TRBJ2-5; 7 nucleotides agree with TRBD1. CDR1 is SGHDT and CDR2 is YYEEEE in the germline V gene. CDR3 size: 14 residues. Trimming cost V 4 bases and J 0 bases; bases outside gene matches: 3. The CDR3 region has the DNA TGTGCCAGCAGCCGGGGACAGAACCAAGAGACCCAGTACTTC. Amino acids: CASSRGQNQETQYF.

The table lists this clone with a count of one. The V and J genes are TRBV29-1 and TRBJ2-5, with TRBD2 matching over 7 bases. This CDR3 spans 12 amino acids. Germline V lookup: CDR1 SQVTM, CDR2 ANQGSEA. Losses at the gene ends were 6 bases for V and 5 bases for J; bases not matched to a gene: 6. CDR3 sequence: CSVGRERETQYF. In nucleotides, the CDR3 is TGCAGCGTGGGGAGGGAAAGGGAGACCCAGTACTTC.

This chain links TRBV5-1 with TRBJ1-1, with D possibly matching TRBD1 (6 bases). Germline V gene lookup returns CDR1 SGHRS and CDR2 YFSETQ. CDR3 size: 15 residues. V dropped 0 bases and J dropped 0 bases, with 9 bases sitting between them. In DNA form, the CDR3 reads TGCGCCAGCAGCTTGGCCCAGGGGTTGAACACTGAAGCTTTCTTT. It translates to CASSLAQGLNTEAFF.

This chain joins TRBV10-3 and TRBJ2-1; D not certain. The CDR3 loop spans 16 amino acids. Trimming left V 0 bases short and J 3 bases short, with 12 bases between. Germline CDR1 and CDR2: ENHRY and SYGVKD. CDR3 DNA: TGTGCCATCAGTGAGTCGTTTAGTGGGCTCTACAATGAGCAGTTCTTC. Residues: CAISESFSGLYNEQFF.

The chain is built from TRBV5-5 and TRBJ2-5; no firm D call. The J call may be in error: the DNA end matches TRBJ2-7 better. This CDR3 has 14 amino acids. Per germline, CDR1 SGHKS and CDR2 YYEKEE (reference sequence). Here the CDR3 reads CASSLLSNSYEQYF. DNA for the CDR3: TGTGCCAGCAGCTTGCTTAGCAACTCCTACGAGCAGTACTTC.

V and J are TRBV28 and TRBJ1-2; no firm D call. The CDR3 sequence is 11 residues long. Trimming took off 2 bases at V and 4 bases at J, with 2 bases between the two ends. Germline CDR1 is MDHEN and CDR2 is SYDVKM. This chain's CDR3 is CASSLRYGYTF. As DNA, the CDR3 is TGTGCCAGCAGTTTACGCTATGGCTACACCTTC.

CDR3 DNA: TGTGCCAGCACCCAAAACCGGGAGGGTCAGCCCCAGCATTTT. Protein sequence: CASTQNREGQPQHF. J is TRBJ1-5 and V is TRBV2; D not resolved. The CDR3 runs 14 residues. Germline CDR1 SNHLY, CDR2 FYNNEI. V was pared by 7 bases and J by 6 bases, with 16 bases between.

The chain uses TRBV6-5 and TRBJ2-2; 7 bases match TRBD1. The CDR3 consists of 15 residues. Germline V lookup: CDR1 MNHEY, CDR2 SVGAGI. Trimming took 7 bases from V and 6 from J; bases not matched to a gene: 11. In DNA form, the CDR3 reads TGTGCCAGCACTACCGGCAGGGGGAGAGCCGGGGAGCTGTTTTTT. Translated, it gives CASTTGRGRAGELFF.

This chain's CDR3 is CASSQTSKAKNIQYF. The CDR3 region has the DNA TGTGCCAGCAGTCAAACATCGAAAGCCAAAAACATTCAGTACTTC. This chain joins TRBV27 and TRBJ2-4; D unclear. CDR3 length equals 15 residues. In germline, CDR1 is MNHEY, CDR2 SMNVEV (reference sequence). V lost 5 bases and J 0 bases, leaving 11 bases between the germline ends.

This chain joins TRBV28 and TRBJ1-1; weak D call: TRBD1 (5 bases). Trimming cost V 2 bases and J 1 base, with 5 bases left between them. This CDR3 spans 13 amino acids. Germline CDR1 is MDHEN and CDR2 is SYDVKM. The CDR3 reads CASSLTGNTEAFF. In DNA form, the CDR3 reads TGTGCCAGCAGTTTAACAGGGAACACTGAAGCTTTCTTT.

This clone has just one count. The chain combines TRBV29-1 with TRBJ1-1, with D possibly TRBD1 on 6 matching bases. This CDR3 contains 12 residues. V was clipped by 7 bases and J by 0 bases, with 9 bases between them. CDR1 and CDR2 (germline): SQVTM, ANQGSEA. CDR3: CSGGQLNTEAFF. The CDR3 DNA reads as TGCAGCGGTGGACAGTTGAACACTGAAGCTTTCTTT.

The rearrangement links TRBV6-5 to TRBJ2-7; a weak D match, TRBD1 (5 bases). Trimming removed 4 bases from V and 2 bases from J, with 12 bases in between. Germline V gene sequence: CDR1 MNHEY, CDR2 SVGAGI. The CDR3 has 14 residues. The CDR3 sequence is CASSWSGIPYEQYF. The CDR3 nucleotides are TGTGCCAGCAGTTGGTCAGGGATTCCCTACGAGCAGTACTTC.

Points on this clone: Additional DNA sequences in this sample encode the identical CDR3. V gene TRBV4-3 combines with J gene TRBJ2-5; D not resolved. The V gene's germline CDR1 is LGHNA and CDR2 YSLEER. The CDR3 loop spans 14 amino acids. V dropped 0 bases and J dropped 4 bases, with 9 bases sitting between them. The CDR3 here is CASSQEVAGETQYF. The DNA of the CDR3 is TGCGCCAGCAGCCAAGAGGTGGCTGGAGAGACCCAGTACTTC.

The rearrangement uses TRBV30 and TRBJ2-3; no reliable D call. The length of the CDR3 is 13 residues. The V end was cut by 0 bases, the J end by 5 bases, with 9 bases between. Germline CDR1 and CDR2: GTSNPN and SVGIG (reference sequence). CDR3 sequence (DNA): TGTGCCTGGAGTGTAGGCGCAGGAGATACGCAGTATTTT. It yields the protein CAWSVGAGDTQYF.

J is TRBJ1-2 and V is TRBV5-1; 8 bases match TRBD1. The CDR3 spans 18 residues. The V segment lost 2 bases and the J segment 6 bases; nucleotides outside the gene matches: 18. Germline V gene data show CDR1 as SGHRS and CDR2 as YFSETQ. As DNA, the CDR3 is TGCGCCAGCAGCTTTACTCTACGCACAGGGGGTATGAGGAATGGCTACACCTTC. Translating gives CASSFTLRTGGMRNGYTF.

This clone has only a few counts. V gene TRBV6-5 combines with J gene TRBJ2-5; 9 nucleotides align to TRBD1. The CDR3 spans 15 residues. From germline, CDR1 is MNHEY and CDR2 SVGAGI. J was trimmed by 4 bases and V by 2 bases; bases with no gene match: 5. CDR3 sequence: CASSYRTGARETQYF. CDR3 coding DNA: TGTGCCAGCAGTTACCGGACAGGGGCCCGAGAGACCCAGTACTTC.

V and J are TRBV19 and TRBJ1-6, with TRBD1 matching over 7 bases. After removal of 4 bases from V and 6 bases from J, the junction contained 3 bases not matched to a gene. The CDR3 covers 14 residues. Germline lookup yields CDR1 LNHDA and CDR2 SQIVND (reference sequence). The CDR3 region is CASSKRDSNSPLHF. The CDR3 DNA sequence: TGTGCCAGTAGTAAACGGGACAGTAATTCACCCCTCCACTTT.

This chain connects TRBV11-2 to TRBJ2-1; D not resolved. V lost 2 bases and J 4 bases, leaving 12 bases between the germline ends. The length of the CDR3 is 15 residues. Germline V gives CDR1 SGHAT, CDR2 FQNNGV. The CDR3 spells CASSLLRPTYNEQFF. As DNA, the CDR3 is TGTGCCAGCAGCTTATTGCGGCCCACTTACAATGAGCAGTTCTTC. The full variable domain, with the rest looked up from reference TRBV11-2 and TRBJ2-1, is EAGVAQSPRYKIIEKRQSVAFWCNPISGHATLYWYQQILGQGPKLLIQFQNNGVVDDSQLPKDRFSAERLKGVDSTLKIQPAKLEDSAVYLCASSLLRPTYNEQFFGPGTRLTVL.

This sequence joins TRBV2 and TRBJ1-2; D is perhaps TRBD1 (5 bases). Between the trimmed V and J ends, which lost 7 bases and 5 bases, there was a span of 20 bases. The CDR3 contains 15 residues. Germline assignment: CDR1 SNHLY and CDR2 FYNNEI. The CDR3 protein is CASKDPRARWYGYTF. In nucleotides, the CDR3 is TGTGCCAGCAAAGACCCCAGGGCCCGTTGGTATGGCTACACCTTC.

The chain has TRBV4-2 and TRBJ1-2, with D perhaps matching TRBD1 (6 bases). The CDR3 is 17 residues long. Germline V CDR1 and CDR2: LGHNA, YNFKEQ. Trimming cost V 5 bases and J 0 bases, with 19 bases left between them. In nucleotides, the CDR3 is TGTGCCAGCAGCAGCCCTCCAGGACAGCCTGCTAACTATGGCTACACCTTC. This translates into CASSSPPGQPANYGYTF.

This chain connects TRBV19 to TRBJ2-5; 7 nucleotides agree with TRBD2. The DNA matches TRBJ2-7 better at its end, which makes the J call doubtful. In germline, CDR1 is LNHDA, CDR2 SQIVND (reference sequence). The CDR3 loop spans 14 amino acids. DNA for the CDR3: TGTGCCAGTAGGAGGGCCGGGGGGACCTACGAGCAGTACTTC. Its protein product is CASRRAGGTYEQYF.

As to this clone: One end of the junction varies from germline; a read error may be responsible. The V call is TRBV7-9, the J call TRBJ2-1; the D is unclear. CDR3 length: 12 residues. Germline V CDR1 and CDR2: SEHNR, FQNEAQ (reference sequence). The CDR3: CSSSLTYNEQFF. The CDR3 DNA follows: TGTTCCAGCAGTCTTACCTACAATGAGCAGTTCTTC.